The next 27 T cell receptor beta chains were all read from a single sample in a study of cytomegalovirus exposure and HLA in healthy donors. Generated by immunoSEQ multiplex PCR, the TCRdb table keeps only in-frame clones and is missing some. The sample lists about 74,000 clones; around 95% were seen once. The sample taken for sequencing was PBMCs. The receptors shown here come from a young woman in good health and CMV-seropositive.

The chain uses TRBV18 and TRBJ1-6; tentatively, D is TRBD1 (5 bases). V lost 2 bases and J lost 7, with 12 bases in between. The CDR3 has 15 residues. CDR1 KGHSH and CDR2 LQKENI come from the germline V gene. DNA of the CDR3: TGTGCCAGCTCACCAGACAGCTACCGGAATTCACCCCTCCACTTT. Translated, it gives CASSPDSYRNSPLHF.

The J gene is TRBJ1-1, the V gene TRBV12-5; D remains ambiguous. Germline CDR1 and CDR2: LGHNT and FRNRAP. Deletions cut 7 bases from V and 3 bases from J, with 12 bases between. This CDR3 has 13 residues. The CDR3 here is CASALRPDTEAFF. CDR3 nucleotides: TGTGCTAGTGCCTTGAGGCCAGACACTGAAGCTTTCTTT.

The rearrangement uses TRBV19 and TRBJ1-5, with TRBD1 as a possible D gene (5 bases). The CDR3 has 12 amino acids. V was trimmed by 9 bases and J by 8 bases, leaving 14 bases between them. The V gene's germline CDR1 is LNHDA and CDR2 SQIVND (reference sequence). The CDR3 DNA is TGTGCCAGCGCCCAGCGGGGGGAGCCCCAGCATTTT. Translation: CASAQRGEPQHF.

In DNA, the CDR3 is TGTGCCAGCAGCTTAGGGACAGGGGTAAGCCAGCCCCAGCATTTT. It is translated as CASSLGTGVSQPQHF. The chain has TRBV11-2 and TRBJ1-5; 9 bases align to TRBD1. The CDR3 has 15 amino acids. V was pared by 1 base and J by 7 bases, with 5 bases of the junction left unmatched. Germline CDR1 and CDR2: SGHAT and FQNNGV.

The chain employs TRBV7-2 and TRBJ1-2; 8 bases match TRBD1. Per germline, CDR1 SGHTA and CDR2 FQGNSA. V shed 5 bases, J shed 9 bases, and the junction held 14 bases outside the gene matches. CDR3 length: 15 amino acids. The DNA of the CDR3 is TGTGCCAGCAGCCCCGGCTCGGACAGGGCACTGAGCTACACCTTC. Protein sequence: CASSPGSDRALSYTF.

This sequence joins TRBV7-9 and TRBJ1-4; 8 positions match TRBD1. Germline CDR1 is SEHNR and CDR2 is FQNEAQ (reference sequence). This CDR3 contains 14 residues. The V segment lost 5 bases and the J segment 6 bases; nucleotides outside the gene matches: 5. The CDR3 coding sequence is TGTGCCAGCAGCGCGGACAGGGACTATGAAAAACTGTTTTTT. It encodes CASSADRDYEKLFF.

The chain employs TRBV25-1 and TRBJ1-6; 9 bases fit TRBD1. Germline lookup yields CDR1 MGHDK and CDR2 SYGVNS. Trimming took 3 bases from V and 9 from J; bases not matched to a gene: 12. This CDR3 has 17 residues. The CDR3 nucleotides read TGTGCCAGCAGTGATTCCCGACAGGGGGTTGGTCTTTCACCCCTCCACTTT. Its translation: CASSDSRQGVGLSPLHF.

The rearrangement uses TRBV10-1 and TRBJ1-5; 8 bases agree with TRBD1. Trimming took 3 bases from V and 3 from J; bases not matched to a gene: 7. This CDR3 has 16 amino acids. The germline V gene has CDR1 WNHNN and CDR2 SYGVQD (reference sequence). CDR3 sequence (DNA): TGCGCCAGCAGTGATACCAGGGGGCGCCCCAATCAGCCCCAGCATTTT. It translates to CASSDTRGRPNQPQHF.

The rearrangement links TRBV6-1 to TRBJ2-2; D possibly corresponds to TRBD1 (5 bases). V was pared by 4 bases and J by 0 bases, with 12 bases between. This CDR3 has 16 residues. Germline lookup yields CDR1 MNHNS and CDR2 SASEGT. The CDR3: CASSAATASNTGELFF. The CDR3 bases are TGTGCCAGCAGTGCTGCGACAGCTTCGAACACCGGGGAGCTGTTTTTT.

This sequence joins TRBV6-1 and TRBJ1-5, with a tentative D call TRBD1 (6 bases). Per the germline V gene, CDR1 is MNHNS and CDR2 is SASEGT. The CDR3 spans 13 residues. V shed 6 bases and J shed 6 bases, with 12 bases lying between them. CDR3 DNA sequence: TGTGCCAGCAGAGGGGACAAGATTCAGCCCCAGCATTTT. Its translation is CASRGDKIQPQHF.

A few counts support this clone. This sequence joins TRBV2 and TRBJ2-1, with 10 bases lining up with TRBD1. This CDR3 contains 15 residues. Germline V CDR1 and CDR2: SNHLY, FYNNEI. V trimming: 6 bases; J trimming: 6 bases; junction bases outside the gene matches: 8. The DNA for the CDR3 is TGTGCCAGCAGGGAGGGGACAGGGGTAGCCAATGAGCAGTTCTTC. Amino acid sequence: CASREGTGVANEQFF.

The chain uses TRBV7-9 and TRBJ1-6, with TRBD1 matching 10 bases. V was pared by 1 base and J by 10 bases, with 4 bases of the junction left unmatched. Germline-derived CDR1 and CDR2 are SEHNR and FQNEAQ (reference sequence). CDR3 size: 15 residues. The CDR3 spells CASSLEGDRGSPLHF. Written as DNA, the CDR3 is TGTGCCAGCAGCTTAGAAGGGGACAGGGGATCACCCCTCCACTTT.

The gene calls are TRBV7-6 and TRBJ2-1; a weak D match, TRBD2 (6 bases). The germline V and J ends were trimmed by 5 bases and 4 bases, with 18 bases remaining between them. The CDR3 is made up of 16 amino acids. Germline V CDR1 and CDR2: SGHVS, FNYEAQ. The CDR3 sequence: CASSPPGLKRYNEQFF. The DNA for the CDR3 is TGTGCCAGCAGCCCTCCGGGACTCAAAAGGTACAATGAGCAGTTCTTC.

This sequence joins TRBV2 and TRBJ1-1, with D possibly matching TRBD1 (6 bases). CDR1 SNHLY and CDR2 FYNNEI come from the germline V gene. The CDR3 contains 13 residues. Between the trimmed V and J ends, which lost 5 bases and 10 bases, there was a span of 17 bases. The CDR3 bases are TGTGCCAGCAGTTCAGATGAGGTCAGGGGAGCTTTCTTT. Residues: CASSSDEVRGAFF.

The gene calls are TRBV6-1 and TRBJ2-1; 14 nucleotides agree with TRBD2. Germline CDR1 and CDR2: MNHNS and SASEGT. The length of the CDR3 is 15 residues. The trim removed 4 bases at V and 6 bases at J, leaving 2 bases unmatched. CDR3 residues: CASSAGTSGGNEQFF. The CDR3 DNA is TGTGCCAGCAGTGCCGGGACTAGCGGGGGCAATGAGCAGTTCTTC.

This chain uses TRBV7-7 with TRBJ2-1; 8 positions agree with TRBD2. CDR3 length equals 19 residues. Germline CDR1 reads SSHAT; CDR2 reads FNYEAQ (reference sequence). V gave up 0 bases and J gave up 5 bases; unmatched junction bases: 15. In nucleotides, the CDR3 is TGTGCCAGCAGCTTAGCCAGGGTAGGAAGTAGCGGGGTTAACAATGAGCAGTTCTTC. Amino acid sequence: CASSLARVGSSGVNNEQFF.

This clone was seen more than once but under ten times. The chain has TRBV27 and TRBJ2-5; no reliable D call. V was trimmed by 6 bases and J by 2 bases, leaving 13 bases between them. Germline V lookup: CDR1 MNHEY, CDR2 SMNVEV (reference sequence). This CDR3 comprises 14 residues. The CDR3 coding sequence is TGTGCCAGCAGACTTTCATACAGTCAAGAGACCCAGTACTTC. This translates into CASRLSYSQETQYF.

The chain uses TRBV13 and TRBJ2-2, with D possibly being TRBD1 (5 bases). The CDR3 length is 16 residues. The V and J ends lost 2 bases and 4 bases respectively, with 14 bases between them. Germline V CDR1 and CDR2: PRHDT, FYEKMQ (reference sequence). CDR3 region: CASSLSGQGSTGELFF. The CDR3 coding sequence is TGTGCCAGCAGCTTATCAGGTCAGGGTAGCACCGGGGAGCTGTTTTTT.

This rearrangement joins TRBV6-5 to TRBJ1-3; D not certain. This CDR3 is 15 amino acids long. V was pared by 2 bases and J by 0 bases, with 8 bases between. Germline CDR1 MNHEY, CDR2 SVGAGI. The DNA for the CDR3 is TGTGCCAGCAGTTACGGCGGCGGCTCTGGAAACACCATATATTTT. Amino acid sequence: CASSYGGGSGNTIYF.

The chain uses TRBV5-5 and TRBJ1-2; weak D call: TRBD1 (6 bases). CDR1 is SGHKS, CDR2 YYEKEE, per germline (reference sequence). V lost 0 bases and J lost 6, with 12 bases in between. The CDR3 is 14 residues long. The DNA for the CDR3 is TGTGCCAGCAGCTTGGAGCAGGGACACGATGGCTACACCTTC. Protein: CASSLEQGHDGYTF.

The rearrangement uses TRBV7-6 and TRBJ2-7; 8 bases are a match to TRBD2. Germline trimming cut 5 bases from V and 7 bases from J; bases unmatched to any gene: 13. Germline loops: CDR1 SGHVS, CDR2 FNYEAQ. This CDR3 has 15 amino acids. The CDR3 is CASSPGRLAGGEQYF. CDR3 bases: TGTGCCAGCAGCCCGGGCCGTCTAGCGGGCGGAGAGCAGTACTTC.

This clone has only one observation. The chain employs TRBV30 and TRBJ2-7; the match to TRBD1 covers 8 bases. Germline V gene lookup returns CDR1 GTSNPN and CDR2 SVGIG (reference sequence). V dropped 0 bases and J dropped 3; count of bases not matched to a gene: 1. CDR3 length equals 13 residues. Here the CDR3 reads CAWSVGTGYEQYF. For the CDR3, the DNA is TGTGCCTGGAGTGTAGGGACAGGCTACGAGCAGTACTTC.

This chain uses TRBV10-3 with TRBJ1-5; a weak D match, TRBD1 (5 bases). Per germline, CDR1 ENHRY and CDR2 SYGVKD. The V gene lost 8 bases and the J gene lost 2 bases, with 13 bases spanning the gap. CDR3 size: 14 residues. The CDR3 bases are TGTGCCATCTGGGCAGGGAAGGGCAATCAGCCCCAGCATTTT. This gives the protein CAIWAGKGNQPQHF.

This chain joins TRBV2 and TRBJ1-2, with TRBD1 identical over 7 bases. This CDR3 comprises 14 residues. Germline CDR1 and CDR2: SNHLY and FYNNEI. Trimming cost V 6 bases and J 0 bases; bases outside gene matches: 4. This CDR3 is CASSRQGTNYGYTF. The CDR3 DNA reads TGTGCCAGCAGCCGACAGGGCACTAACTATGGCTACACCTTC.

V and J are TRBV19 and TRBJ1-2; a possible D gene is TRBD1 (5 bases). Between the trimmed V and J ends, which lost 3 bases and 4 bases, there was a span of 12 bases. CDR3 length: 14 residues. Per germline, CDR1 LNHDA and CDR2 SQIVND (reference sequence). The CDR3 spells CASSIPGNGYGYTF. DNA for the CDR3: TGTGCCAGTAGTATCCCAGGGAACGGCTATGGCTACACCTTC. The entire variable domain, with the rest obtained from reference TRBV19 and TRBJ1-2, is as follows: DGGITQSPKYLFRKEGQNVTLSCEQNLNHDAMYWYRQDPGQGLRLIYYSQIVNDFQKGDIAEGYSVSREKKESFPLTVTSAQKNPTAFYLCASSIPGNGYGYTFGSGTRLTVV.

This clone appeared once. The CDR3 DNA sequence: TGTGCCAGCAGCTTAGAGGGACAGGGGGTCGGAGAGACCCAGTACTTC. Translating gives CASSLEGQGVGETQYF. The rearrangement links TRBV11-3 to TRBJ2-5; 11 positions match TRBD1. There are 16 residues in the CDR3. V lost 0 bases, J lost 4 bases, and 4 bases stayed unmatched. The germline V gene has CDR1 SGHNT and CDR2 YENEEA.

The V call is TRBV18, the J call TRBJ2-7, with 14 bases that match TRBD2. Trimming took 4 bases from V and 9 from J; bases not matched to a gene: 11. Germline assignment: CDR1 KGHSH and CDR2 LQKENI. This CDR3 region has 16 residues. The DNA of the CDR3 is TGTGCCAGCTCACTCCCGACTAGCGGGAGGGCCCCCCTGCAGTACTTC. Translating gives CASSLPTSGRAPLQYF. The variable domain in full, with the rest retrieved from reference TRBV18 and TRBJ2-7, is NAGVMQNPRHLVRRRGQEARLRCSPMKGHSHVYWYRQLPEEGLKFMVYLQKENIIDESGMPKERFSAEFPKEGPSILRIQQVVRGDSAAYFCASSLPTSGRAPLQYFGPGTRLTVT.